The T cell receptor (beta chain) described here comes from a study of blood T cell repertoires in COVID-19. Original data processing: Cell counts per sample came from amplifying reference gene primers. Here immunoSEQ multiplex PCR was the method, and the copy in TCRdb shows in-frame clones only, minus some. V and J calls and clone size are given by that table; D and trimming were obtained from the DNA. The sample carries a few hundred thousand clones, about nine tenths recorded once. Per the germline V gene, CDR1 is SEHNR and CDR2 is FQNEAQ (reference sequence). CDR3 length: 11 residues. Trimming cost V 5 bases and J 5 bases, with 4 bases left between them.

The sequenced material came from peripheral blood. The sequence was collected from a man aged 25-45 years who had recovered from COVID-19. V is TRBV7-9 and J is TRBJ2-1; D ambiguous. The CDR3 is CASSVNNEQFF. In DNA, the CDR3 is TGTGCCAGCAGCGTCAACAATGAGCAGTTCTTC.